The 8 T cell receptor beta chains given below trace back to one sample, sequenced in a study of T-cell memory formation after mild COVID-19. TCRdb called the 5' RACE reads again in MiXCR, with one record for every CDR3 protein. In the table there are roughly 450,000 distinct CDR3 sequences, roughly 18% of which are singletons. Specimen: PBMCs or a T cell subset sorted from them (not recorded which). All receptors come from an adult woman who had mild COVID-19 (a few samples of this study predate the infection). Cell type and time point are not known.

CDR3 sequence: CASSPRTGARDTQYF. The CDR3 coding sequence is TGTGCCAGCAGTCCGCGGACAGGGGCTCGGGATACGCAGTATTTT. The chain uses TRBV12-3 or TRBV12-4 and TRBJ2-3; 9 bases line up with TRBD1. The CDR3 has 15 amino acids. V lost 5 bases and J lost 6; bases outside the gene matches: 9.

The chain recombines TRBV27 with TRBJ2-1; the D is unclear. The CDR3 runs 14 residues. Germline lookup yields CDR1 MNHEY and CDR2 SMNVEV (reference sequence). Trimming removed 10 bases at V and 4 bases at J, with 17 bases between. The CDR3 nucleotides are TGTGCCACCCGACCAGGACGTTCATACAATGAGCAGTTCTTC. Encoded protein: CATRPGRSYNEQFF.

CDR3 residues: CASSYGRTGGPSSYNEQFF. For the CDR3, the DNA is TGTGCCAGCAGTTACGGAAGAACAGGGGGCCCTAGCTCCTACAATGAGCAGTTCTTC. The chain combines TRBV6-6 with TRBJ2-1, with 9 bases matching TRBD1. Trimming cost V 2 bases and J 0 bases; bases outside gene matches: 11. Per the germline V gene, CDR1 is MNHNY and CDR2 is SVGAGI (reference sequence). The CDR3 has 19 amino acids.

V gene TRBV9 combines with J gene TRBJ2-1; TRBD2 matches 8 bases. Germline CDR1 and CDR2: SGDLS and YYNGEE. The CDR3 sequence is 16 residues long. With 4 bases clipped from V and 3 bases from J, the junction kept 9 bases outside the gene matches. In DNA form, the CDR3 reads TGTGCCAGCAGCCCAGTGGGGCTAGCGGGCTACAATGAGCAGTTCTTC. The encoded protein is CASSPVGLAGYNEQFF.

This chain connects TRBV6-5 to TRBJ1-4, with TRBD1 matching 10 bases. J gave up 5 bases and V 6 bases, and 6 bases lay outside the gene matches. The CDR3 contains 15 residues. The germline V gene encodes CDR1 MNHEY and CDR2 SVGAGI. The CDR3 here is CASRPGTGENEKLFF. In DNA form, the CDR3 reads TGTGCCAGCAGACCTGGGACAGGGGAAAATGAAAAACTGTTTTTT.

The chain couples TRBV7-9 to TRBJ2-7, with TRBD2 identical over 10 bases. The CDR3 length is 13 residues. Germline trimming cut 2 bases from V and 6 bases from J; bases unmatched to any gene: 1. Germline lookup yields CDR1 SEHNR and CDR2 FQNEAQ (reference sequence). The CDR3 DNA reads as TGTGCCAGCAGCTTATCTAGCGGGGGCGAGCAGTACTTC. It encodes CASSLSSGGEQYF. Full variable domain (missing parts from reference TRBV7-9 and TRBJ2-7): DTGVSQNPRHKITKRGQNVTFRCDPISEHNRLYWYRQTLGQGPEFLTYFQNEAQLEKSRLLSDRFSAERPKGSFSTLEIQRTEQGDSAMYLCASSLSSGGEQYFGPGTRLTVT.

This chain uses TRBV18 with TRBJ1-1; D is unclear. Trimming removed 1 base at V and 8 bases at J, with 11 bases between. The CDR3 totals 13 residues. Germline V gene data show CDR1 as KGHSH and CDR2 as LQKENI. The CDR3 protein is CASSPRSGEEAFF. CDR3 in DNA: TGTGCCAGCTCACCACGATCCGGGGAAGAAGCTTTCTTT.

In this sample, this clonotype turned up a few times. The rearrangement uses TRBV7-9 and TRBJ1-1, with D possibly being TRBD1 (5 bases). Per the germline V gene, CDR1 is SEHNR and CDR2 is FQNEAQ (reference sequence). The CDR3 loop spans 15 amino acids. The V end was cut by 4 bases, the J end by 1 base, with 13 bases between. CDR3 bases: TGTGCCAGCAGCTCTTTGGGCAGGGCGAACACTGAAGCTTTCTTT. Protein product: CASSSLGRANTEAFF.